This record concerns one T cell receptor beta chain sequence. Antigen unknown. The entry originates in a study of glioma-infiltrating T cells after dendritic cell vaccination. The overall study: Autologous tumor lysate-pulsed dendritic cell vaccination was given between the early 2000s and the early 2010s. Study findings and constraints: The cohort had few patients with full blood and tumor sets. Longer survival after dendritic cell vaccination followed higher pretreatment TIL content.

This CDR3 comprises 13 residues. Germline V gene data show CDR1 as SGHDT and CDR2 as YYEEEE. V dropped 1 base and J dropped 4 bases, with 8 bases sitting between them. Clones were sequenced by immunoSEQ multiplex PCR, and TCRdb holds only the in-frame ones, with some missing. The data contain roughly 68,000 clones, 75% to 90% of them singletons. Before vaccination, two weeks after the third vaccination, and at progression, PBMC were collected. The chain has TRBV5-6 and TRBJ2-5, with D possibly TRBD1 on 6 matching bases. Sample: blood, taken before dendritic cell vaccination. The source of this sequence is a human donor with glioblastoma. In DNA form, the CDR3 reads TGTGCCAGCAGCTTGTTACAGGGAGAGACCCAGTACTTC. As protein: CASSLLQGETQYF.